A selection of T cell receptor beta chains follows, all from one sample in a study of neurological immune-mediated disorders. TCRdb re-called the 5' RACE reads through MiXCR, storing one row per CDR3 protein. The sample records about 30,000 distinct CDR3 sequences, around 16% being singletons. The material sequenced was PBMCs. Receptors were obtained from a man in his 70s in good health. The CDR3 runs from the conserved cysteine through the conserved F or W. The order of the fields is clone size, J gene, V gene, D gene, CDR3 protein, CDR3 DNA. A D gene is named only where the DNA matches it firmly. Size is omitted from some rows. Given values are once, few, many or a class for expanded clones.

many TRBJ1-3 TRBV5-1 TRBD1 CASSITPGGSGNTIYF TGCGCCAGCAGCATTACACCAGGGGGCTCTGGAAACACCATATATTTT
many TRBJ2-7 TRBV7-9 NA CASSLRGGKYEQYF TGTGCCAGCAGCTTAAGGGGGGGAAAGTACGAGCAGTACTTC
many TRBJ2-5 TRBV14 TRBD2 CASSQVAGGQETQYF TGTGCCAGCAGCCAAGTGGCGGGGGGGCAAGAGACCCAGTACTTC
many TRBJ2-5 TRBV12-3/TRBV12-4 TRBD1 CASSSSDRGGGETQYF TGTGCCAGCAGTTCCTCCGACAGGGGGGGAGGAGAGACCCAGTACTTC
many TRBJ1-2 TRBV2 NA CASSDRPARAVRGYTF TGTGCCAGCAGTGATAGGCCCGCGCGTGCGGTCCGTGGCTACACCTTC
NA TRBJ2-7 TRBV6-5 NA CASSTHQGRSYEQYF TGTGCCAGCAGTACCCACCAGGGTCGATCCTACGAGCAGTACTTC
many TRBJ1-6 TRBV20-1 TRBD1 CSARGRTGFNSPLHF TGCAGTGCTAGAGGCCGGACAGGATTTAATTCACCCCTCCACTTT
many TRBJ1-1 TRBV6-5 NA CASSPEGLGGTEAFF TGTGCCAGCAGCCCCGAGGGGCTCGGGGGCACTGAAGCTTTCTTT
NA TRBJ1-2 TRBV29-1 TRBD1 CSVTRQGDYGYTF TGCAGCGTCACACGACAGGGGGACTATGGCTACACCTTC
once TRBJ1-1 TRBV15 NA CATSRETMVLTEAFF TGTGCCACCAGCAGAGAAACGATGGTACTCACTGAAGCTTTCTTT
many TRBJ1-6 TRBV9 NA CASSPGVRGGGSPLHF TGTGCCAGCAGCCCTGGGGTGAGGGGCGGAGGTTCACCCCTCCACTTT
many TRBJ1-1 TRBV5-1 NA CASRSVTGNTEAFF TGCGCCAGCAGGTCAGTGACGGGGAACACTGAAGCTTTCTTT
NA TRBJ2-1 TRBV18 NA CASSHALGGDYNEQFF TGTGCCAGCTCACACGCCTTAGGGGGAGACTACAATGAGCAGTTCTTC
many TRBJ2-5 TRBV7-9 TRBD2 CASSPRGLAGKETQYF TGTGCCAGCAGCCCGAGGGGGCTAGCGGGGAAAGAGACCCAGTACTTC
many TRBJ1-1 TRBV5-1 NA CASSDVDGGSDTEAFF TGCGCCAGCAGCGACGTCGACGGTGGGTCGGACACTGAAGCTTTCTTT
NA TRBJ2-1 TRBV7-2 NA CASSSNRVQGGNEQFF TGTGCCAGCAGCTCAAACCGGGTCCAGGGGGGGAATGAGCAGTTCTTC
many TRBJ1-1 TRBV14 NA CASSFRAANTEAFF TGTGCCAGCAGCTTCCGGGCCGCGAACACTGAAGCTTTCTTT
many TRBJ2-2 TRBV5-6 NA CASSFQAHTGELFF TGTGCCAGCAGCTTTCAGGCTCACACCGGGGAGCTGTTTTTT